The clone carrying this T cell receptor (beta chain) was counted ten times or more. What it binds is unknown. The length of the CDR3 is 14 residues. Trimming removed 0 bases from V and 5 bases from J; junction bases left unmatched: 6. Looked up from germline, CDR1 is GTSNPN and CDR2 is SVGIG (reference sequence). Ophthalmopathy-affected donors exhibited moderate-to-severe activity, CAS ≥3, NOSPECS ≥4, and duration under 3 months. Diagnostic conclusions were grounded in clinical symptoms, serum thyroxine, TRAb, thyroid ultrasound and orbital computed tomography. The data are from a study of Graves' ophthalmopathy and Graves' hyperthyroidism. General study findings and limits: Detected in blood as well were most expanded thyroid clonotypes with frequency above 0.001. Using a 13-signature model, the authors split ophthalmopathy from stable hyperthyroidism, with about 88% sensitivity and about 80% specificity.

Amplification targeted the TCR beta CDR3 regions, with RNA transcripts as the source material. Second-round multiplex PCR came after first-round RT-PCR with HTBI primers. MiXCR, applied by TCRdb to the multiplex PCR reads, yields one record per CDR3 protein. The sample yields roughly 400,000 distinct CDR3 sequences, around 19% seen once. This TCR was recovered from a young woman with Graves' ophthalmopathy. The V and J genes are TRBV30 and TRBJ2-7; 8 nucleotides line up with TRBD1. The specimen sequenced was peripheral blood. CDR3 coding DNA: TGTGCCTGGAGTGTATGGCAGGGGGCGAACGAGCAGTACTTC. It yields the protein CAWSVWQGANEQYF. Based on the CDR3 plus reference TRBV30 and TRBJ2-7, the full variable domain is SQTIHQWPATLVQPVGSPLSLECTVEGTSNPNLYWYRQAAGRGLQLLFYSVGIGQISSEVPQNLSASRPQDRQFILSSKKLLLSDSGFYLCAWSVWQGANEQYFGPGTRLTVT.